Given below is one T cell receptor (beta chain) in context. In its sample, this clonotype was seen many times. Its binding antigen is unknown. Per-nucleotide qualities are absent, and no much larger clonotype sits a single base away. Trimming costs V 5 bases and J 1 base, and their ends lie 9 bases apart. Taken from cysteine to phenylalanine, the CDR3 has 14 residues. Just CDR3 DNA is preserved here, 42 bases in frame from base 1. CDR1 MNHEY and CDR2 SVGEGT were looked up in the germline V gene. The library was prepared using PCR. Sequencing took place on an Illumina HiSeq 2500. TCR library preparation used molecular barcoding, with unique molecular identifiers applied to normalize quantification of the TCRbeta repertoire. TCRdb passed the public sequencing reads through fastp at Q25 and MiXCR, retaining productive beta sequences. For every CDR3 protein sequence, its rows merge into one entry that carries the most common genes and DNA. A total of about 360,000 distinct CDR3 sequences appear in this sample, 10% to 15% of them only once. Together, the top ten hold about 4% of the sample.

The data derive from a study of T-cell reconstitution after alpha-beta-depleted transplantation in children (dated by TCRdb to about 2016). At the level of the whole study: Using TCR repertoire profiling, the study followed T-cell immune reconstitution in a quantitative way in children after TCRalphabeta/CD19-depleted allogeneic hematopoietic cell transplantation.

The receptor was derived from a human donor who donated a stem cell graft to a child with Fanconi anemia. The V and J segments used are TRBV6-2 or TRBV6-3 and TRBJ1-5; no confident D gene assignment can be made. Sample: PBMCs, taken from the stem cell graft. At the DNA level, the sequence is TGTGCCAGCAGTATCGACGGGAGCAATCAGCCCCAGCATTTT. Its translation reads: CASSIDGSNQPQHF.